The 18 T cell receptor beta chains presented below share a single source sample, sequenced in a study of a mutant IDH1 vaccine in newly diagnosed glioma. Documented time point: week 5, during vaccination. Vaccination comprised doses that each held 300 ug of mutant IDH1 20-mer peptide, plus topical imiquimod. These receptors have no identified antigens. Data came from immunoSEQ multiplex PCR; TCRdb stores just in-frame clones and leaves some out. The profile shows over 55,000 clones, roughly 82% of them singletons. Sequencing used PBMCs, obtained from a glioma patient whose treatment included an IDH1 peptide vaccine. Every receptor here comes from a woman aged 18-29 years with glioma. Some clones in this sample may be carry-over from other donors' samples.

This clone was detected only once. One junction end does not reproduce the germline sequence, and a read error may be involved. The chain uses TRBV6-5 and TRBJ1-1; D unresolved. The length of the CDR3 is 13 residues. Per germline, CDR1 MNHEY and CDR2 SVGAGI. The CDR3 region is CASSWQGNSEAFF. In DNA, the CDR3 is TGTGCCAGCAGTTGGCAAGGGAACTCTGAAGCTTTCTTT.

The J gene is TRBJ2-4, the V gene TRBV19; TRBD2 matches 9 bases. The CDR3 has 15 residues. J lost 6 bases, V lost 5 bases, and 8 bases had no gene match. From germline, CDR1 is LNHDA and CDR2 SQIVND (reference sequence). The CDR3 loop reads CASSLAGGSGNIQYF. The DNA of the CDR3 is TGTGCCAGTAGTTTGGCGGGAGGGTCGGGAAACATTCAGTACTTC.

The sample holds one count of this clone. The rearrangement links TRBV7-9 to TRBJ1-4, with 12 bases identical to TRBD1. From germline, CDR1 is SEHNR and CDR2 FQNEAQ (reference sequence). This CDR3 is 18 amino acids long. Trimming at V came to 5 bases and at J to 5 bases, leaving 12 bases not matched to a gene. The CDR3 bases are TGTGCCAGCAGCGGCCAAAGGGGACAGGGGGCGCAGAATGAAAAACTGTTTTTT. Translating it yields CASSGQRGQGAQNEKLFF.

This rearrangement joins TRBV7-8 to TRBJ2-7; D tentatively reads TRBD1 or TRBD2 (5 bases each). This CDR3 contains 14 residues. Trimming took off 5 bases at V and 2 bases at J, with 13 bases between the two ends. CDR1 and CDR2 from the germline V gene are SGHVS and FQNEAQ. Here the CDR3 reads CASSPGAVAYEQYF. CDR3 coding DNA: TGTGCCAGCAGCCCCGGGGCTGTCGCCTACGAGCAGTACTTC.

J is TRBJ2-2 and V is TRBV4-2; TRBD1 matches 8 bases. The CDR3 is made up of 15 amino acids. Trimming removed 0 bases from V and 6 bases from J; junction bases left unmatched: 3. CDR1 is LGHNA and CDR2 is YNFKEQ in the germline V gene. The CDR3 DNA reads TGTGCCAGCAGCCAAGATCCAGGGGGCCCCGGGGAGCTGTTTTTT. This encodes CASSQDPGGPGELFF.

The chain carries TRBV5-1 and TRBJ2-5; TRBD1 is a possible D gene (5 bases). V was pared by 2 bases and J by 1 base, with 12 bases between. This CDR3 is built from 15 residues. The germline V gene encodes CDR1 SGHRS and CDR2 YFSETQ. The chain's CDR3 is CASSFDSPPQETQYF. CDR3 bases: TGCGCCAGCAGCTTTGACAGTCCCCCCCAAGAGACCCAGTACTTC.

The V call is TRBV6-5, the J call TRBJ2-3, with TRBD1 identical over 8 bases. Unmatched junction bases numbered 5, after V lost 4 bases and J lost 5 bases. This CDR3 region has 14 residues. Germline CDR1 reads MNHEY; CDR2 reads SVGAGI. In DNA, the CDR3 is TGTGCCAGCAGTTCCGGACAGGGCCGAGATACGCAGTATTTT. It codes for CASSSGQGRDTQYF.

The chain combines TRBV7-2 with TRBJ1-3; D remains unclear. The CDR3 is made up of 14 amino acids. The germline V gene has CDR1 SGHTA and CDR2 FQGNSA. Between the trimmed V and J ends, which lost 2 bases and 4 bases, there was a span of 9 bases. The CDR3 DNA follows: TGTGCCAGCAGCTTATGGGCGCTCGGAAACACCATATATTTT. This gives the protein CASSLWALGNTIYF.

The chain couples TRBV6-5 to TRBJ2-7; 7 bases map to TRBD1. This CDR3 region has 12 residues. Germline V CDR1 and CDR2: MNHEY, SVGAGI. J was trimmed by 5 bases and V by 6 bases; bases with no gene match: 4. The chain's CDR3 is CASRKDRDEQYF. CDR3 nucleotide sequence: TGTGCCAGCAGGAAAGACAGGGACGAGCAGTACTTC.

CDR3 in DNA: TGTGCCAGCAGGGGTTCAGGGGCTAACTATGGCTACACCTTC. As protein: CASRGSGANYGYTF. The chain recombines TRBV6-5 with TRBJ1-2, with a possible D match to TRBD1 (6 bases). V was shortened by 6 bases and J by 0 bases, with 11 bases between the two germline ends. The CDR3 is 14 amino acids. Germline assignment: CDR1 MNHEY and CDR2 SVGAGI.

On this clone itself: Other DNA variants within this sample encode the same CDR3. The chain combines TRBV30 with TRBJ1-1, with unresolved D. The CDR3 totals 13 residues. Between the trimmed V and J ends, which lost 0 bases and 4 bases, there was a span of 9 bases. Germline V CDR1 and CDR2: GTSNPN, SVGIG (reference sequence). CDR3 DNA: TGTGCCTGGAGTGTACAGCCGGGCACTGAAGCTTTCTTT. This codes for CAWSVQPGTEAFF.

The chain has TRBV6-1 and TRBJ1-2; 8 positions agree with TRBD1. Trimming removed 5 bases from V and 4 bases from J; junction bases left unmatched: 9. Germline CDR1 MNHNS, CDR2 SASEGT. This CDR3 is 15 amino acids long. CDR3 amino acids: CASSLQDRGIYGYTF. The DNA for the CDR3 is TGTGCCAGCAGTCTGCAAGACAGGGGAATCTATGGCTACACCTTC.

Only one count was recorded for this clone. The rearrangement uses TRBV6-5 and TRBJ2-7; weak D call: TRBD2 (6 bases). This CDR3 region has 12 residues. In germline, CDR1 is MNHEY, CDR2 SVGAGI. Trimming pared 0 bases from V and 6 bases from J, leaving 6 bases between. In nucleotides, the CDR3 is TGTGCCAGCAGTTACTCGGGAGGCGAGCAGTACTTC. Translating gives CASSYSGGEQYF.

The CDR3 DNA reads as TGCGCCAGCAGCTGGAATAAGGGGGGCTACGAGCAGTACTTC. Its protein is CASSWNKGGYEQYF. The chain joins TRBV5-1 to TRBJ2-7; D possibly uses TRBD1 or TRBD2 (6 bases each). With 3 bases removed from V and 3 bases from J, the gap between germline ends came to 13 bases. Germline CDR1 and CDR2: SGHRS and YFSETQ. This CDR3 contains 14 residues. Supplemented by reference TRBV5-1 and TRBJ2-7, the full variable domain reads KAGVTQTPRYLIKTRGQQVTLSCSPISGHRSVSWYQQTPGQGLQFLFEYFSETQRNKGNFPGRFSGRQFSNSRSEMNVSTLELGDSALYLCASSWNKGGYEQYFGPGTRLTVT.

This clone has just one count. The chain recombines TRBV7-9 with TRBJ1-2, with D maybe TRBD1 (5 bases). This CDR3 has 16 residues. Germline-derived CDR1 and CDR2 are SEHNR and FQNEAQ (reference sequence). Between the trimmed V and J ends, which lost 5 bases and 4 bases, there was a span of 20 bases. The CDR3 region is CASSPSMGTAIYGYTF. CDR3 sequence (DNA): TGTGCCAGCAGCCCCTCCATGGGGACCGCGATCTATGGCTACACCTTC.

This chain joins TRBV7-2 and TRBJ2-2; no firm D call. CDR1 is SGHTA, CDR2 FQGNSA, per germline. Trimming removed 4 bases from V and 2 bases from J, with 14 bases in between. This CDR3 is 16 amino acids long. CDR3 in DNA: TGTGCCAGCAGCTCGCACCGGGCCTACAACACCGGGGAGCTGTTTTTT. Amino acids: CASSSHRAYNTGELFF.

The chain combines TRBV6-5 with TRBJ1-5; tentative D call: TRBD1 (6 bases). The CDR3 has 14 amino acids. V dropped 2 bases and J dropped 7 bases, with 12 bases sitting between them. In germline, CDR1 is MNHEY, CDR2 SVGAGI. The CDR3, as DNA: TGTGCCAGCAGTTACGGGCAGGGGCTCCAGCCCCAGCATTTT. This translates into CASSYGQGLQPQHF.

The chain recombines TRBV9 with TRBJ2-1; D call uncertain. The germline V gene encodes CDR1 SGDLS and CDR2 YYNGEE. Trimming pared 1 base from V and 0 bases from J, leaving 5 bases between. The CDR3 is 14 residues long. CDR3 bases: TGTGCCAGCAGCGTATTGAGCTCCTACAATGAGCAGTTCTTC. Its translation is CASSVLSSYNEQFF.